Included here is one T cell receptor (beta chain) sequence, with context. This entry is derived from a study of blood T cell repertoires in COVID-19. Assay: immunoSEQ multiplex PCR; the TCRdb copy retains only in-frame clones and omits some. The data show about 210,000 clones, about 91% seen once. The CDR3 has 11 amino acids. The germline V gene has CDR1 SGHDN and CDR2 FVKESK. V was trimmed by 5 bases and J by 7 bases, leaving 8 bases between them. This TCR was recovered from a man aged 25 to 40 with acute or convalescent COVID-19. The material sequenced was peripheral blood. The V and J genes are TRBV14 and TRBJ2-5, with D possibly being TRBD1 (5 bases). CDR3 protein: CASSWGRTQYF. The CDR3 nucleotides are TGTGCCAGCAGCTGGGGCCGGACCCAGTACTTC.